This is a list of T cell receptor beta chains from one sample in a study of OX40 agonist ivuxolimab in advanced cancers. Clones were read by immunoSEQ multiplex PCR, and TCRdb kept only the in-frame ones, dropping some. The sample yields roughly 80,000 clones, approximately 89% seen once. The source material was CD4+ or CD8+ T cells sorted from blood, sampled in a trial of the OX40 agonist ivuxolimab. The receptors originated from an adult with an advanced solid tumor such as melanoma, head and neck, liver or kidney cancer. Both conserved end residues are part of each CDR3. The order of the fields is CDR3 DNA, CDR3 protein, J gene, D gene, clone size, V gene. D genes are given only for firm matches. Some rows have no size entry. The others give once, few or many, or a class for an expanded clone.

DNA: TGTGCCAGCAGCTTGAATCGACGAACCGGGGAGCTGTTTTTT
CDR3: CASSLNRRTGELFF
J: TRBJ2-2
D: NA
size: NA
V: TRBV5-6

DNA: TGTGCCAGCAGTTCCAGCGGCTCTGGGGCCAACGTCCTGACTTTC
CDR3: CASSSSGSGANVLTF
J: TRBJ2-6
D: NA
size: NA
V: TRBV7-6

DNA: TGCAGCGCCGGACCCGGAGGGAACGAGCAGTACTTC
CDR3: CSAGPGGNEQYF
J: TRBJ2-7
D: NA
size: NA
V: TRBV29-1

DNA: TGTGCCAGCAGCAGGACCGCGGAGCAGTTCTTC
CDR3: CASSRTAEQFF
J: TRBJ2-1
D: NA
size: NA
V: TRBV9

DNA: TGCGCCAGCAGCAGTGCCCAGCAAGAGACCCAGTACTTC
CDR3: CASSSAQQETQYF
J: TRBJ2-5
D: NA
size: NA
V: TRBV5-1

DNA: TGTGCCTGGGGCCTTTCCGCGAGGAATGGCTACACCTTC
CDR3: CAWGLSARNGYTF
J: TRBJ1-2
D: NA
size: NA
V: TRBV30

DNA: TGTGCCAGCTCACCATCTCTAGCGGGGGCTAATGAGCAGTTCTTC
CDR3: CASSPSLAGANEQFF
J: TRBJ2-1
D: TRBD2
size: NA
V: TRBV18

DNA: TGTGCCAGCAGCGTAGGCGGGGGCTCCTACAATGAGCAGTTCTTC
CDR3: CASSVGGGSYNEQFF
J: TRBJ2-1
D: TRBD2
size: NA
V: TRBV9

DNA: TGTGCCAGCAACGTAGGGGGATCCCAAGAGACCCAGTACTTC
CDR3: CASNVGGSQETQYF
J: TRBJ2-5
D: NA
size: NA
V: TRBV11-2

DNA: TGCAGCGTCGGGGACAGGGGAGGGAATCAGCCCCAGCATTTT
CDR3: CSVGDRGGNQPQHF
J: TRBJ1-5
D: TRBD1
size: NA
V: TRBV29-1

DNA: TGCGCCAGCAGCTCCCTCCCCGAGGCCAGCCGGTCTAATGAAAAACTGTTTTTT
CDR3: CASSSLPEASRSNEKLFF
J: TRBJ1-4
D: NA
size: NA
V: TRBV5-1

DNA: TGCGCCAGCAGCCAAGCCCTCCAGGGGATGGATACGCAGTATTTT
CDR3: CASSQALQGMDTQYF
J: TRBJ2-3
D: NA
size: NA
V: TRBV4-1

DNA: TGTGCCAGCAGCCGACGGGGCGGTGAAGCTTTCTTT
CDR3: CASSRRGGEAFF
J: TRBJ1-1
D: NA
size: NA
V: TRBV11-3

DNA: TGTGCCAGCAGCCAAGGTGGAGGGGGACTAGTCGATGGCTACACCTTC
CDR3: CASSQGGGGLVDGYTF
J: TRBJ1-2
D: NA
size: NA
V: TRBV4-2

DNA: TGTGCCAGCACCCTGATGGGTGAAAAACTGTTTTTT
CDR3: CASTLMGEKLFF
J: TRBJ1-4
D: NA
size: NA
V: TRBV6-1

DNA: TGTGCCAGCAGTCTTCTCGACAGAAGCAATTCACCCCTCCACTTT
CDR3: CASSLLDRSNSPLHF
J: TRBJ1-6
D: NA
size: NA
V: TRBV2

DNA: TGTGCCAGCAGCTTGCGACTAGCGGGGGCCTCGGCCGGGGGGACCCAGTACTTC
CDR3: CASSLRLAGASAGGTQYF
J: TRBJ2-5
D: TRBD2
size: NA
V: TRBV5-5

DNA: TGTGCCAGTAGTATCGGGACAGGTTCCAACTATGGCTACACCTTC
CDR3: CASSIGTGSNYGYTF
J: TRBJ1-2
D: TRBD1
size: NA
V: TRBV19

DNA: TGCGCCAGCAGCTCGTTGAATGACGAGCAGTTCTTC
CDR3: CASSSLNDEQFF
J: TRBJ2-1
D: NA
size: NA
V: TRBV5-1

DNA: TGTGCCAGCAGCTCTTACCCTAGGAGCAGGACCTACGAGCAGTACTTC
CDR3: CASSSYPRSRTYEQYF
J: TRBJ2-7
D: NA
size: NA
V: TRBV14

DNA: TGCAGCGTTGAGAAGGGGACAGCCCTCGGCGAGCAGTACTTC
CDR3: CSVEKGTALGEQYF
J: TRBJ2-7
D: TRBD1
size: once
V: TRBV29-1

DNA: TGTGCCAGCAGCCCCCGGGGGGGGCTCCGGAATCAGCCCCAGCATTTT
CDR3: CASSPRGGLRNQPQHF
J: TRBJ1-5
D: NA
size: NA
V: TRBV28

DNA: TGTGCCAGCACCCGCGGATGGAATACAGATACGCAGTATTTT
CDR3: CASTRGWNTDTQYF
J: TRBJ2-3
D: NA
size: NA
V: TRBV5-8

DNA: TGCGCCAGCAGCTTTAATCCGGACACTGAAGCTTTCTTT
CDR3: CASSFNPDTEAFF
J: TRBJ1-1
D: NA
size: NA
V: TRBV5-1

DNA: TGTGCGTCGGCCCGGGCGAGAGAGACCCAGTACTTC
CDR3: CASARARETQYF
J: TRBJ2-5
D: NA
size: once
V: TRBV11-1

DNA: TGTGCCAGCTCACTACAGGGATACAATCAGCCCCAGCATTTT
CDR3: CASSLQGYNQPQHF
J: TRBJ1-5
D: NA
size: NA
V: TRBV18

DNA: TGTGCCTGGAGCCCGATTAAGTTCGGGGGCAAAGGAAACACCATATATTTT
CDR3: CAWSPIKFGGKGNTIYF
J: TRBJ1-3
D: NA
size: NA
V: TRBV30

DNA: TGTGCCAGCAGCCCCCGCCGGGACAATGAGCAGTTCTTC
CDR3: CASSPRRDNEQFF
J: TRBJ2-1
D: NA
size: NA
V: TRBV9

DNA: TGTGCCAGTAGTAGATCGGGGGTGTCGGGCTCCTACGAGCAGTACTTC
CDR3: CASSRSGVSGSYEQYF
J: TRBJ2-7
D: NA
size: NA
V: TRBV19

DNA: TGCGCCAGCAGCTTAACGGCAGGGGGTTACGGCTACACCTTC
CDR3: CASSLTAGGYGYTF
J: TRBJ1-2
D: TRBD1
size: NA
V: TRBV5-1

DNA: TGTGCCAGCAGCTGGCCCCGTGCCATGGAAACTGAAGCTTTCTTT
CDR3: CASSWPRAMETEAFF
J: TRBJ1-1
D: NA
size: NA
V: TRBV5-4

DNA: TGTGCCAGCAGCTTGGACGGGGGAAACACCATATATTTT
CDR3: CASSLDGGNTIYF
J: TRBJ1-3
D: NA
size: NA
V: TRBV5-6

DNA: TGCGCCAGCAGCTTAAACCCTAGCGGGGGGGCCTTCAATGAGCAGTTCTTC
CDR3: CASSLNPSGGAFNEQFF
J: TRBJ2-1
D: TRBD2
size: NA
V: TRBV5-1

DNA: TGTGCCAGCAGAAGTTCCCAGACGAACACTGAAGCTTTCTTT
CDR3: CASRSSQTNTEAFF
J: TRBJ1-1
D: NA
size: once
V: TRBV4-2

DNA: TGCGCCAGCAGCTTGGCGCAGGGGGCGCGGGACGAGCAGTACTTC
CDR3: CASSLAQGARDEQYF
J: TRBJ2-7
D: TRBD1
size: NA
V: TRBV5-1

DNA: TGTGCCAGCAGCGTAGAAGACGCGTCTTATGAAAAACTGTTTTTT
CDR3: CASSVEDASYEKLFF
J: TRBJ1-4
D: NA
size: NA
V: TRBV9

DNA: TGTGCCAGCGGTCGTAACCCTGACCTTGGGGAGCTGTTTTTT
CDR3: CASGRNPDLGELFF
J: TRBJ2-2
D: NA
size: NA
V: TRBV6-1

DNA: TGTGCCAGCACCCGACAGGGCCAAGAGACCCAGTACTTC
CDR3: CASTRQGQETQYF
J: TRBJ2-5
D: TRBD1
size: NA
V: TRBV5-4

DNA: TGTGCCAGCAGTTCAAGAACAACTAATGAAAAACTGTTTTTT
CDR3: CASSSRTTNEKLFF
J: TRBJ1-4
D: NA
size: NA
V: TRBV6-1

DNA: TGTGCCAGCAGTGAGGGGCCGCCCCAGCATTTT
CDR3: CASSEGPPQHF
J: TRBJ1-5
D: NA
size: NA
V: TRBV6-1

DNA: TGTGCCAGCAGCCCCTATTTTAACTATGGCTACACCTTC
CDR3: CASSPYFNYGYTF
J: TRBJ1-2
D: NA
size: NA
V: TRBV28

DNA: TGTGCCAGCAGCCCTTTCGGGGGTGGCGAGCAGTTCTTC
CDR3: CASSPFGGGEQFF
J: TRBJ2-1
D: NA
size: NA
V: TRBV7-8

DNA: TGTGCCAGCAGCCAACAGATACTCTATGGCTACACCTTC
CDR3: CASSQQILYGYTF
J: TRBJ1-2
D: NA
size: NA
V: TRBV14

DNA: TGTGCCAGCAGCCAGGCCGGGCCCCAGGCGCGGTATGGCTACACCTTC
CDR3: CASSQAGPQARYGYTF
J: TRBJ1-2
D: NA
size: NA
V: TRBV14

DNA: TGTGCCAGCAGATTAATGGGAGGCGGGGCCAACGTCCTGACTTTC
CDR3: CASRLMGGGANVLTF
J: TRBJ2-6
D: NA
size: NA
V: TRBV5-4

DNA: TGCGCCAGCAGCTGGGACGGCCAAGTCAATCAGCCCCAGCATTTT
CDR3: CASSWDGQVNQPQHF
J: TRBJ1-5
D: NA
size: NA
V: TRBV5-1

DNA: TGTGCCAGCAGCTCCCAGGGGGGGGACACTGAAGCTTTCTTT
CDR3: CASSSQGGDTEAFF
J: TRBJ1-1
D: TRBD1
size: few
V: TRBV7-8

DNA: TGTGCCAGCAGCTTAGGGGTTGTACGAGCAACTAATGAAAAACTGTTTTTT
CDR3: CASSLGVVRATNEKLFF
J: TRBJ1-4
D: NA
size: NA
V: TRBV7-2

DNA: TGCGCCAGCAGCCCTGGACAGGCCGAGGAGACCCAGTACTTC
CDR3: CASSPGQAEETQYF
J: TRBJ2-5
D: TRBD1
size: NA
V: TRBV5-1

DNA: TGTGCCAGCAGCTTAGGGGGGAGGAGTAACTCTGGGGCCAACGTCCTGACTTTC
CDR3: CASSLGGRSNSGANVLTF
J: TRBJ2-6
D: NA
size: NA
V: TRBV7-9